This passage covers 3 T cell receptor beta chains from one sample sequenced in a study of CD8+ T cells in alopecia areata. Extraction and reverse transcription of RNA yielded cDNA as the sequencing template. TCRdb keeps only in-frame clones here, not all; method: immunoSEQ multiplex PCR. The sample includes 220,000 or so clones, around 62% of them seen just once. The specimen was CD4+ T cells sorted from blood, collected at week 0. These receptor sequences come from a human donor with alopecia areata.

The chain is built from TRBV29-1 and TRBJ2-3; no definite D call. CDR3 size: 13 residues. The V gene lost 6 bases and the J gene lost 5 bases, with 15 bases spanning the gap. Germline-derived CDR1 and CDR2 are SQVTM and ANQGSEA. CDR3 sequence (DNA): TGCAGCGTGGCCAGGCGGTTCCAAGATACGCAGTATTTT. This translates into CSVARRFQDTQYF.

V is TRBV7-9 and J is TRBJ2-6; D is perhaps TRBD1 or TRBD2 (5 bases each). V was cut by 5 bases and J by 9 bases, with 14 bases left in between. The CDR3 loop spans 14 amino acids. Germline CDR1 is SEHNR and CDR2 is FQNEAQ (reference sequence). CDR3 nucleotide sequence: TGTGCCAGCAGCCTCACCGGGGCAGGCAACGTCCTGACTTTC. It translates to CASSLTGAGNVLTF.

This chain uses TRBV11-2 with TRBJ2-7; TRBD2 might be the D (5 bases). CDR1 SGHAT and CDR2 FQNNGV come from the germline V gene. The CDR3 consists of 15 residues. Trimming cost V 4 bases and J 1 base, with 14 bases left between them. CDR3 region: CASSWSGAGSYEQYF. Here the CDR3 DNA reads TGTGCCAGCAGCTGGTCCGGCGCGGGTTCCTACGAGCAGTACTTC.